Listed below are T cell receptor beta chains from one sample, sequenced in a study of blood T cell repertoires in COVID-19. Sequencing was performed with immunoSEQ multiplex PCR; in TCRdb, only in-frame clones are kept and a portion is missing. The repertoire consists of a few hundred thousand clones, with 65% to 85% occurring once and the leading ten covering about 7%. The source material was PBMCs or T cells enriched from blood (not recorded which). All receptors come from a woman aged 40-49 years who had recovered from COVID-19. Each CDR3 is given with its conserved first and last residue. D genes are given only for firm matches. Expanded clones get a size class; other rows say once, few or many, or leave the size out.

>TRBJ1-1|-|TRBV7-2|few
TGTGCCAGCAGCTTAATGACAGGGAACACTGAAGCTTTCTTT
CASSLMTGNTEAFF
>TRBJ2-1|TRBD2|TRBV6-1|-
TGTGCCAGCAGTGAGAATAGCGGGGGTTACAATGAGCAGTTCTTC
CASSENSGGYNEQFF
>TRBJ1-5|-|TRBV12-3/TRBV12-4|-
TGTGCCAGCAGTTTATTCGGCAATCAGCCCCAGCATTTT
CASSLFGNQPQHF
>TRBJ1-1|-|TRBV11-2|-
TGTGCCAGCAGCTTAGATTGGACAGACACTGAAGCTTTCTTT
CASSLDWTDTEAFF
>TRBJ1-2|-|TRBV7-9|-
TGTGCCAGCAGCTTAGAAAGGGGTAACTATGGCTACACCTTC
CASSLERGNYGYTF
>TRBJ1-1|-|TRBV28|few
TGTGCCAGCAGTTTATTTAGCACTGAAGCTTTCTTT
CASSLFSTEAFF
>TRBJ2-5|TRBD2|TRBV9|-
TGTGCCAGCAGCGAAGCGGGAGGAGGGGAGACCCAGTACTTC
CASSEAGGGETQYF
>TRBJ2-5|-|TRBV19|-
TGTGCCAGTAGTATGGGCGCAGGGTTCCAGACCCAGTACTTC
CASSMGAGFQTQYF
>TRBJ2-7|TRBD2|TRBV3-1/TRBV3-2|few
TGTGCCAGCAGCCAAGAAGCTAGCGGGAGCGAGCAGTACTTC
CASSQEASGSEQYF
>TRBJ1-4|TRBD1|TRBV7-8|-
TGTGCCAGCAGCGGACAGCCCACAGGGGGCGGTGAAAAACTGTTTTTT
CASSGQPTGGGEKLFF
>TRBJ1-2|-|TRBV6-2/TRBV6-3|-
TGTGCCAGCAGCGGACAGAACTATGGCTACACCTTC
CASSGQNYGYTF
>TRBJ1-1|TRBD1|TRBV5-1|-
TGCGCCAGCAGCAGGGGACAGGCATACACTGAAGCTTTCTTT
CASSRGQAYTEAFF
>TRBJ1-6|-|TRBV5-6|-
TGTGCCAGCAGCGAAAGGACGGGGAGTCGTTCACCCCTCCACTTT
CASSERTGSRSPLHF
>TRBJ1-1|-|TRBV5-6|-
TGTGCCAGCAGCTTGGAAGGTAGCAATGAAGCTTTCTTT
CASSLEGSNEAFF
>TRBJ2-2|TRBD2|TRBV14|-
TGTGCCAGCAGCCAATTTAGCGGGAGAGCGGAGCTGTTTTTT
CASSQFSGRAELFF
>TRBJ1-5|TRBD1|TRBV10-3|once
TGTGCCATCAGTGGGGGTTGGACAGGGGAAGGGCAGCCCCAGCATTTT
CAISGGWTGEGQPQHF
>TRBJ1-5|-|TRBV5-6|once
TGTGCCAGCAGCTTGTCTTCGCGGGGGCGCGGGGCTCAGCCCCAGCATTTT
CASSLSSRGRGAQPQHF
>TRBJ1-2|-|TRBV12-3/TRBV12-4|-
TGTGCCAGCAGTTTAGGTCTCGGCTATGGCTACACCTTC
CASSLGLGYGYTF
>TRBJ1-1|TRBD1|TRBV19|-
TGTGCCAGTAGGACAGGGAGTGATTCGGCTGAAGCTTTCTTT
CASRTGSDSAEAFF
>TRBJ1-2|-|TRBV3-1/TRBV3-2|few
TGTGCCAGCAGCCAAGATGCAGGGCTTGGGTATGGCTACACCTTC
CASSQDAGLGYGYTF
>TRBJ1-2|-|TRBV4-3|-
TGCGCCAGCAGCCAAGATTTGGAAGGAGCCTTCGGTGGCTACACCTTC
CASSQDLEGAFGGYTF
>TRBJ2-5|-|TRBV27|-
TGTGCCAGCAGTTCCGGACAGGGCTTACTGACTAGCGGAGACCAAGAGACCCAGTACTTC
CASSSGQGLLTSGDQETQYF
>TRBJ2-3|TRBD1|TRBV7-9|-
TGTGCCAGCAGCCGCAACACAGGGGGCACAGATACGCAGTATTTT
CASSRNTGGTDTQYF
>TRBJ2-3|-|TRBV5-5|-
TGTGCCAGCAGCTTTCAGGGGCAAGATACGCAGTATTTT
CASSFQGQDTQYF
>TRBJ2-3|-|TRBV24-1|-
TGTGCCACCAGTGATTTGGGGGCCGGGCACACAGATACGCAGTATTTT
CATSDLGAGHTDTQYF
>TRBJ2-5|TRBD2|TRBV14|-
TGTGCCAGCAGCCGGCTGCTACTAGCGGGAGGGCCGTATTTGGAGACCCAGTACTTC
CASSRLLLAGGPYLETQYF
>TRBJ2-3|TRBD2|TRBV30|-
TGTGCCTGGAGAACACTAGCGGTTGGCACAGATACGCAGTATTTT
CAWRTLAVGTDTQYF
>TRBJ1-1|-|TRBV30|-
TGTGCCTGGATCGTGAAGGGATTCAGAAGAGGGACTGAAGCTTTCTTT
CAWIVKGFRRGTEAFF
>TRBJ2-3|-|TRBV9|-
TGTGCCAGCAGCGAGCCCTCGACAGGTAGCACAGATACGCAGTATTTT
CASSEPSTGSTDTQYF
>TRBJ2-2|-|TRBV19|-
TGTGCCAGTCGGTGGGCGGGGACCGGGGAGCTGTTTTTT
CASRWAGTGELFF
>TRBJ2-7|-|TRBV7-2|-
TGTGCCAGCAGCTTCCAGGGCCAATCCCACGAGCAGTACTTC
CASSFQGQSHEQYF
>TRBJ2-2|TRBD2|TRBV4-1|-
TGCGCCAGCAGCCACCTTCAAGCGGGGGCCGGGGAGCTGTTTTTT
CASSHLQAGAGELFF
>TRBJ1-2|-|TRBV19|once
TGTGCCAGTAGTATAGAACGACACCTCCTGAACTATGGCTACACCTTC
CASSIERHLLNYGYTF
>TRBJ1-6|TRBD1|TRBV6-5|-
TGTGCCAGCAGTTACTCGATAGGGGGCAATTCACCCCTCCACTTT
CASSYSIGGNSPLHF
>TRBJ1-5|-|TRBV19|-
TGTGCCAGTAGTATCCAGTCTAGCAATCAGCCCCAGCATTTT
CASSIQSSNQPQHF
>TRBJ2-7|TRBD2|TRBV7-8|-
TGTGCCAGCAGCTTCCTAGCGGGGGTAGCCTACGAGCAGTACTTC
CASSFLAGVAYEQYF
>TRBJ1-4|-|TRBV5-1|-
TGCGCCAGCAGCTTCGGGGGTCCGAATGAAAAACTGTTTTTT
CASSFGGPNEKLFF
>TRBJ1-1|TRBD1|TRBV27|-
TGTGCCAGCAGCCCTATCGCCGGGACAGGGGGCACTGAAGCTTTCTTT
CASSPIAGTGGTEAFF
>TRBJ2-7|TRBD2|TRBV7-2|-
TGTGCCAGCAGCTTAGCGATCCCTAGCGGGATCCGGCAGTACTTC
CASSLAIPSGIRQYF
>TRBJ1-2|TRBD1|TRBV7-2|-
TGTGCCAGCAGCTTGGCCGAGACAGGGGATGGAGGCTACACCTTC
CASSLAETGDGGYTF
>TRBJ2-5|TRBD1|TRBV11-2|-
TGTGCCAGCAGCCGGACTGGGACAGGGCAAGAGACCCAGTACTTC
CASSRTGTGQETQYF
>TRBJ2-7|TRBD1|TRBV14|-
TGTGCCAGCAGCCAATGGGGACAGGCCCCCTACGAGCAGTACTTC
CASSQWGQAPYEQYF
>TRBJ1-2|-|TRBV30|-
TGTGCCTGGAGTGTACAGGTGATGAGTGGCTACACCTTC
CAWSVQVMSGYTF
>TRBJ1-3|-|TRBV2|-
TGTGCCAGCAGTGTTGCTACTGGAAACACCATATATTTT
CASSVATGNTIYF
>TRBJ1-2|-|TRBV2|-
TGTGCCAGCAGTGAAGCCGGGTCCTACTATGGCTACACCTTC
CASSEAGSYYGYTF
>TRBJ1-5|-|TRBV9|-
TGTGCCAGCAGCGTAGGGGGGGATAGCAATCAGCCCCAGCATTTT
CASSVGGDSNQPQHF
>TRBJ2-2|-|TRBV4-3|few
TGCGCCAGCAGCCAAGAGAGTGGCGGTTCGAACACCGGGGAGCTGTTTTTT
CASSQESGGSNTGELFF
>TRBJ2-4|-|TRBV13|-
TGTGCCAGCAACTTCCCCCAGGGAACTCTAGCCAAAAACATTCAGTACTTC
CASNFPQGTLAKNIQYF
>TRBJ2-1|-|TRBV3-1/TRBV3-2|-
TGTGCCAGCAGTGACTTAGCGAATTACAATGAGCAGTTCTTC
CASSDLANYNEQFF
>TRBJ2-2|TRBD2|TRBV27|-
TGTGCCAGCAGTTTATTCGGCTGGCTAGCGGGAGGAACGAACACCGGGGAGCTGTTTTTT
CASSLFGWLAGGTNTGELFF